Listed below are T cell receptor beta chains from one sample, sequenced in a study of PD-1 blockade in classical Hodgkin lymphoma. The repertoire was sequenced with immunoSEQ multiplex PCR; TCRdb's copy has only in-frame clones and lacks some. The sample gives some 12,000 clones, about 79% of which show up once; roughly 10% is in the top ten. Material: peripheral blood mononuclear cells (PBMCs), obtained at baseline. These receptors were collected from a human donor with classical Hodgkin lymphoma. The CDR3 runs from the conserved cysteine through the conserved F or W. The D gene is left open where the match is weak.

cdr3_aa d_call cdr3_length v_call
CASSFWQPEDTQYF . 14 TRBV7-8
CASSVNRGMNNEQFF TRBD1 15 TRBV9
CASSRTGGQNTEAFF TRBD1 15 TRBV19
CAISPVGGRLTGELFF . 16 TRBV10-3
CASRRSGGMSNTEAFF . 16 TRBV6-4
CASSKRRASNEKLFF . 15 TRBV21-1
CASAVGVSGANVLTF . 15 TRBV19
CASSWVTGVQPQHF TRBD1 14 TRBV6-5
CASKSGGGQPQHF TRBD1 13 TRBV6-5
CASSLGPIYEQYF . 13 TRBV28
CASSQGGRRMNTEAFF . 16 TRBV4-2
CASSPDGGNYGYTF . 14 TRBV6-1
CASSLEWSSGNTIYF . 15 TRBV11-2
CASSASSGGWLDTQYF TRBD2 16 TRBV9
CASRDSYEQFF . 11 TRBV6-5
CASSLLPTNTEAFF . 14 TRBV14
CASSRGQGAGEQYF TRBD1 14 TRBV5-1
CASSFLGHSTDTQYF . 15 TRBV2
CASSQATLANTEAFF . 15 TRBV2
CASSQGVGLRYEQYF . 15 TRBV18
CASSISGTMLSQYF TRBD2 14 TRBV19
CASSSPDRVVNEQYF TRBD1 15 TRBV11-2
CASSFLSGDEQYF . 13 TRBV28
CASSYGATGVGSPLHF TRBD1 16 TRBV28
CASSSQTNRGNYEQYF TRBD1 16 TRBV13
CASSLVGRDTQYF . 13 TRBV11-2
CASSTHGGSNQPQHF . 15 TRBV28
CASSQVGRDTYGYTF . 15 TRBV4-2
CASSEGGGARQPQHF . 15 TRBV2
CAWSPDRGGVGTEAFF TRBD1 16 TRBV30
CASSHDSTRAVNSPLHF . 17 TRBV4-1
CASRPPDRTYGYTF TRBD1 14 TRBV6-5
CASSEAGTGGRNGYTF TRBD1 16 TRBV11-1
CASSFQGANTEAFF . 14 TRBV7-2
CASRLAQGSYNEQFF . 15 TRBV5-5
CASSKGVLEGETQYF . 15 TRBV4-2
CASSPGTGGRSYNEQFF TRBD1 17 TRBV27
CASSGRRGGLRGYTF . 15 TRBV9
CASRENTEAFF . 11 TRBV7-9
CASSFGQGDNSPLHF TRBD1 15 TRBV7-9
CASSSRGGQGEFNSPLHF . 18 TRBV13
CAISEQFEQYF . 11 TRBV10-3
CATIQLAGLTDTQYF TRBD2 15 TRBV2
CARSRGLAGGPFQETQYF TRBD2 18 TRBV5-3
CASRRTRQETQYF . 13 TRBV6-5
CASSLPPILYGNQPQHF . 17 TRBV28
CASSLTGFQGGYTF TRBD1 14 TRBV28
CASRRTGTGSYEQYF TRBD1 15 TRBV2
CASAPEVNEQYF . 12 TRBV7-9
CASSPRSGQGDEKLFF TRBD1 16 TRBV7-6